This TCR beta chain appears in the sequencing data of a study of T cell repertoires in ileal Crohn's disease. Study overall: About half of patients got postoperative therapy: around ten thiopurines, some 19 anti-TNF.

Note on this clone: Its antigen is unknown. Other DNA sequences in this specimen translate into the identical CDR3.

Profiled with immunoSEQ multiplex PCR; TCRdb holds only in-frame clones, not every one. The data contain over 25,000 clones, about four fifths of them seen just once; the ten biggest clones take up around 19%. The length of the CDR3 is 15 residues. CDR1 SGHNT and CDR2 YENEEA come from the germline V gene. Deletions cut 1 base from V and 3 bases from J, with 11 bases between. Study findings and constraints: Every patient over 26.8% clonality showed endoscopic recurrence. Compared with non-smokers, active smokers at surgery showed more clonal expansions.

The receptor was derived from an adult with Crohn's disease. Sample: ileal tissue. This chain links TRBV11-3 with TRBJ2-3; perhaps TRBD1 as D (5 bases). CDR3 nucleotides: TGTGCCAGCAGCTTAGGGGCTAGGGGTACAGATACGCAGTATTTT. This codes for CASSLGARGTDTQYF.